The 22 T cell receptor beta chains listed next were all sequenced from one sample in a study of control samples from healthy donors and cancer patients. Repertoires were generated with immunoSEQ multiplex PCR, while TCRdb's copy carries only in-frame clones and drops some. This repertoire shows approximately 89,000 clones, about 87% found once; its top ten account for around a fifth. Sample: blood. The receptors originated from a man in his forties or fifties in good health.

The chain couples TRBV27 to TRBJ1-6; maybe TRBD1 (5 bases). From germline, CDR1 is MNHEY and CDR2 SMNVEV (reference sequence). V shed 2 bases and J shed 4 bases, with 6 bases lying between them. This CDR3 is 14 amino acids long. The CDR3: CASSLRQYNSPLHF. DNA of the CDR3: TGTGCCAGCAGTTTACGACAGTATAATTCACCCCTCCACTTT.

This chain links TRBV2 with TRBJ1-6; D is unclear. The V gene's germline CDR1 is SNHLY and CDR2 FYNNEI. Trimming took off 8 bases at V and 9 bases at J, with 14 bases between the two ends. There are 13 residues in the CDR3. Here the CDR3 reads CASLVMESSPLHF. The CDR3 bases are TGTGCCAGCCTTGTAATGGAGTCTTCACCCCTCCACTTT.

This clone has just one count. V is TRBV19 and J is TRBJ2-2; D uncertain. Trimming shortened V by 7 bases and J by 7 bases, and 13 bases separated the two germline ends. CDR3 length equals 13 residues. Germline lookup yields CDR1 LNHDA and CDR2 SQIVND (reference sequence). The CDR3 reads CASTEREIGELFF. The CDR3 region has the DNA TGTGCCAGTACGGAAAGGGAAATCGGGGAGCTGTTTTTT. The complete variable domain, with remaining parts taken from reference TRBV19 and TRBJ2-2, reads DGGITQSPKYLFRKEGQNVTLSCEQNLNHDAMYWYRQDPGQGLRLIYYSQIVNDFQKGDIAEGYSVSREKKESFPLTVTSAQKNPTAFYLCASTEREIGELFFGEGSRLTVL.

Here the CDR3 reads CASSLEMGGTEAFF. CDR3 bases: TGTGCCAGCAGCTTAGAGATGGGGGGCACTGAAGCTTTCTTT. The rearrangement uses TRBV11-1 and TRBJ1-1; TRBD1 might be the D (5 bases). Germline V gene lookup returns CDR1 SGHAT and CDR2 FQDESV (reference sequence). The CDR3 consists of 14 residues. The V gene lost 1 base and the J gene lost 4 bases, with 10 bases spanning the gap.

The chain recombines TRBV13 with TRBJ2-7; the D gene is possibly TRBD2 (5 bases). Trimming pared 4 bases from V and 0 bases from J, leaving 19 bases between. In germline, CDR1 is PRHDT, CDR2 FYEKMQ (reference sequence). This CDR3 region has 17 residues. The CDR3 here is CASSSTHRGSSSYEQYF. In DNA form, the CDR3 reads TGTGCCAGCAGCTCGACCCACCGAGGGAGTAGCTCCTACGAGCAGTACTTC.

The J gene is TRBJ2-5, the V gene TRBV9; D ambiguous. V dropped 0 bases and J dropped 5 bases, with 8 bases sitting between them. This CDR3 is 13 amino acids long. The germline V gene encodes CDR1 SGDLS and CDR2 YYNGEE. This CDR3 is CASSVAAQETQYF. CDR3 in DNA: TGTGCCAGCAGCGTAGCAGCCCAGGAGACCCAGTACTTC.

The V gene is TRBV14, the J gene TRBJ2-4; 10 positions match TRBD2. The CDR3 loop spans 19 amino acids. The V segment lost 1 base and the J segment 2 bases; nucleotides outside the gene matches: 11. The germline V gene encodes CDR1 SGHDN and CDR2 FVKESK. The DNA for the CDR3 is TGTGCCAGCAGCCAAGCTTTCGGCGCTAGCGGGAGTTCCAAAAACATTCAGTACTTC. Translation gives CASSQAFGASGSSKNIQYF. Filled out from reference TRBV14 and TRBJ2-4, the complete variable domain reads EAGVTQFPSHSVIEKGQTVTLRCDPISGHDNLYWYRRVMGKEIKFLLHFVKESKQDESGMPNNRFLAERTGGTYSTLKVQPAELEDSGVYFCASSQAFGASGSSKNIQYFGAGTRLSVL.

This clone was seen a single time. This chain joins TRBV2 and TRBJ2-1; the D gene is possibly TRBD1 (6 bases). The CDR3 length is 15 residues. Trimming took 1 base from V and 10 from J, leaving 17 bases between them. In germline, CDR1 is SNHLY, CDR2 FYNNEI. The CDR3 DNA reads TGTGCCAGCAGTGAAGGGACAGATCCCCGATTAGAGCAGTTCTTC. Protein product: CASSEGTDPRLEQFF.

This chain links TRBV3-1 (or the pseudogene TRBV3-2) with TRBJ1-2; TRBD1 might be the D (6 bases). The CDR3 runs to 16 residues. The ends were cut back, 0 bases at V and 4 bases at J, with 15 bases in the middle. Germline V lookup: CDR1 LGHDT, CDR2 YNNKEL (reference sequence). CDR3 residues: CASSQDVGGGGYGYTF. The CDR3 DNA reads as TGTGCCAGCAGCCAAGACGTCGGAGGGGGTGGCTATGGCTACACCTTC.

This chain links TRBV30 with TRBJ1-5; D is unresolved. This CDR3 is 13 amino acids long. Trimming stripped 3 bases from V and 6 bases from J, with 12 bases between. Germline V CDR1 and CDR2: GTSNPN, SVGIG (reference sequence). The CDR3 nucleotides read TGTGCCTGGAGCCCCGGACCTTCTCAGCCCCAGCATTTT. Amino acid sequence: CAWSPGPSQPQHF.

The chain recombines TRBV6-5 with TRBJ1-1, with a tentative D call TRBD1 (5 bases). The germline V gene encodes CDR1 MNHEY and CDR2 SVGAGI. This CDR3 region has 14 residues. Between the trimmed V and J ends, which lost 2 bases and 0 bases, there was a span of 7 bases. The CDR3 loop reads CASSYRGMNTEAFF. The CDR3 DNA sequence: TGTGCCAGCAGTTACCGGGGCATGAACACTGAAGCTTTCTTT.

Comments on this clone: Other DNA sequences in this specimen translate into the identical CDR3. V usage is TRBV5-1 and J usage is TRBJ2-5; D is unclear. Germline V gene sequence: CDR1 SGHRS, CDR2 YFSETQ. V gave up 0 bases and J gave up 4 bases, with 10 bases separating them. The length of the CDR3 is 14 residues. The CDR3 DNA follows: TGCGCCAGCAGCTTGGGATTCGTGGGAGAGACCCAGTACTTC. Translation: CASSLGFVGETQYF. Drawing the rest from reference TRBV5-1 and TRBJ2-5, the complete variable domain is KAGVTQTPRYLIKTRGQQVTLSCSPISGHRSVSWYQQTPGQGLQFLFEYFSETQRNKGNFPGRFSGRQFSNSRSEMNVSTLELGDSALYLCASSLGFVGETQYFGPGTRLLVL.

The chain is built from TRBV7-9 and TRBJ2-1; no firm D call. Germline values: CDR1 SEHNR, CDR2 FQNEAQ (reference sequence). The CDR3 covers 14 residues. Trimming removed 5 bases from V and 5 bases from J, with 13 bases in between. CDR3 DNA: TGTGCCAGCAGCATACCCCTCACCGACAATGAGCAGTTCTTC. It encodes CASSIPLTDNEQFF.

This chain's CDR3 is CASSLGQGSQETQYF. The CDR3 nucleotides are TGCGCCAGCAGCTTGGGCCAGGGCAGCCAAGAGACCCAGTACTTC. V gene TRBV5-1 combines with J gene TRBJ2-5, with D possibly TRBD1 on 5 matching bases. Trimming removed 0 bases at V and 1 base at J, with 10 bases between. Germline V lookup: CDR1 SGHRS, CDR2 YFSETQ. The CDR3 runs 15 residues.

This clone was found a few times. V and J are TRBV10-1 and TRBJ2-2, with D perhaps assigned TRBD1 or TRBD2 (6 bases each). There are 16 residues in the CDR3. Trimming took off 0 bases at V and 3 bases at J, with 11 bases between the two ends. Germline V gene sequence: CDR1 WNHNN, CDR2 SYGVQD (reference sequence). DNA of the CDR3: TGCGCCAGCAGTGAGTCGGGGGGCCCCGACACCGGGGAGCTGTTTTTT. Its translation is CASSESGGPDTGELFF.

The rearrangement uses TRBV4-3 and TRBJ2-7; D remains unclear. CDR1 and CDR2 (germline): LGHNA, YSLEER. Trimming removed 4 bases at V and 2 bases at J, with 18 bases between. There are 16 residues in the CDR3. In nucleotides, the CDR3 is TGCGCCAGCAGCCCCTCCTTCTACGGTGATACCTACGAGCAGTACTTC. It encodes CASSPSFYGDTYEQYF.

The chain uses TRBV10-1 and TRBJ1-5, with no clear D. The germline CDR1 and CDR2 sequences are WNHNN and SYGVQD (reference sequence). The CDR3 spans 14 residues. The V end lost 7 bases, the J end lost 6 bases, and 16 bases lay between the germline ends. CDR3 nucleotide sequence: TGCGCCAGCAACGGAGGGTTCAAAGCTCAGCCCCAGCATTTT. The encoded protein is CASNGGFKAQPQHF.

V usage is TRBV24-1 and J usage is TRBJ2-3; D is possibly TRBD2 (7 bases). Per the germline V gene, CDR1 is KGHDR and CDR2 is SFDVKD. There are 19 residues in the CDR3. The germline V and J ends were trimmed by 1 base and 2 bases, with 21 bases remaining between them. The CDR3 region has the DNA TGTGCCACCAGTGATTTAGTGATTTCTACGGGGGGCTACACAGATACGCAGTATTTT. Translation gives CATSDLVISTGGYTDTQYF.

This chain uses TRBV5-1 with TRBJ2-1; D remains unclear. This CDR3 is 15 amino acids long. CDR1 and CDR2 (germline): SGHRS, YFSETQ. V gave up 0 bases and J gave up 0 bases, with 7 bases separating them. In DNA form, the CDR3 reads TGCGCCAGCAGCTTGGACGTGAGCTCCTACAATGAGCAGTTCTTC. Its protein product is CASSLDVSSYNEQFF.

This chain joins TRBV18 and TRBJ2-1; no firm D call. The germline V gene encodes CDR1 KGHSH and CDR2 LQKENI. The CDR3 contains 13 residues. Trimming took off 3 bases at V and 4 bases at J, with 7 bases between the two ends. The CDR3 nucleotides read TGTGCCAGCTCACCCCCCCCGTACAATGAGCAGTTCTTC. Translated, it gives CASSPPPYNEQFF.

The V gene is TRBV7-3, the J gene TRBJ2-5, with 7 nucleotides matching TRBD1. The CDR3 consists of 15 residues. The V and J ends lost 5 bases and 5 bases, in that order; junction bases with no gene match: 11. In germline, CDR1 is SGHTA, CDR2 FQGTGA. CDR3 sequence (DNA): TGTGCCAGCAGCCCTTCAACAGGGGCCTGGGAGACCCAGTACTTC. Encoded protein: CASSPSTGAWETQYF.

V is TRBV5-1 and J is TRBJ1-1; possibly TRBD1 for D (6 bases). V shed 3 bases and J shed 0 bases, with 15 bases lying between them. This CDR3 region has 16 residues. Germline V gives CDR1 SGHRS, CDR2 YFSETQ. The DNA of the CDR3 is TGCGCCAGCAGCTCGCCCACAGGGACAATGAACACTGAAGCTTTCTTT. It encodes CASSSPTGTMNTEAFF.